This TCR beta chain was observed in a study of lymphopenia after photon versus proton radiotherapy. The study's findings and limits: Relative stability marked proton patients; photon patients lost diversity and naive cells. Survival link was tested only in deceased patients; proton benefit remains a possibility. Post-nadir diversity loss with photons came from oligoclonal expansion, particularly CD8+ Temra cells.

Method: immunoSEQ multiplex PCR; TCRdb's copy keeps in-frame clones and lacks some. The sample has tens of thousands of clones, 92% seen once; the top ten hold roughly 15%. The sample holds one count of this clone. Antigen unknown. V shed 4 bases and J shed 6 bases, with 15 bases lying between them. In germline, CDR1 is SNHLY, CDR2 FYNNEI. This CDR3 is built from 14 residues. The material was peripheral blood, obtained from a patient treated with photon-based radiotherapy. This TCR was sampled from a man in his fifties or sixties with cholangiocarcinoma. This rearrangement joins TRBV2 to TRBJ1-2; no firm D call. The CDR3 bases are TGTGCCAGCAGTGTATCGGGAATAATTGATGGCTACACCTTC. Its protein is CASSVSGIIDGYTF.